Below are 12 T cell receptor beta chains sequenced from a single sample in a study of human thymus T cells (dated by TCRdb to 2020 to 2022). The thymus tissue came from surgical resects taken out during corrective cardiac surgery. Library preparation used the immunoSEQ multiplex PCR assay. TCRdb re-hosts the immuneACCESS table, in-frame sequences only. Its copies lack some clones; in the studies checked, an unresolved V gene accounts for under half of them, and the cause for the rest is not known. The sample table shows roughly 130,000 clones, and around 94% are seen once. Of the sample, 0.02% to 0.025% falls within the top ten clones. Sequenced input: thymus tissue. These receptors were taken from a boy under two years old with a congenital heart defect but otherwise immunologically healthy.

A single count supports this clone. Here the CDR3 reads CASKRASYNEQFF. In nucleotides, the CDR3 is TGTGCCAGCAAACGGGCCTCTTACAATGAGCAGTTCTTC. The chain is built from TRBV27 and TRBJ2-1; D call uncertain. The CDR3 totals 13 residues. V was pared by 7 bases and J by 4 bases, with 11 bases between. CDR1 and CDR2 from the germline V gene are MNHEY and SMNVEV (reference sequence).

CDR3 protein: CASSTDREAGTDTQYF. The CDR3 DNA reads as TGTGCCAGTAGTACGGACAGGGAGGCCGGCACAGATACGCAGTATTTT. The J gene is TRBJ2-3, the V gene TRBV19; TRBD1 agrees at 8 bases. The CDR3 covers 16 residues. V gave up 4 bases and J gave up 1 base; unmatched junction bases: 7. Per germline, CDR1 LNHDA and CDR2 SQIVND (reference sequence).

The CDR3 sequence: CAWTEIAGGPETQYF. The CDR3, as DNA: TGTGCCTGGACCGAGATAGCGGGGGGGCCGGAGACCCAGTACTTC. J is TRBJ2-5 and V is TRBV30; 11 nucleotides match TRBD2. CDR1 and CDR2 (germline): GTSNPN, SVGIG (reference sequence). Trimming cost V 4 bases and J 5 bases; bases outside gene matches: 9. The CDR3 sequence is 15 residues long.

This CDR3 reads CASSQAWDRADTQYF. CDR3 DNA sequence: TGCGCCAGCAGCCAAGCCTGGGACCGGGCAGATACGCAGTATTTT. The chain recombines TRBV4-3 with TRBJ2-3; perhaps D is TRBD1 or TRBD2 (5 bases each). V gave up 1 base and J gave up 4 bases, with 12 bases separating them. The CDR3 contains 15 residues. Germline V gene lookup returns CDR1 LGHNA and CDR2 YSLEER.

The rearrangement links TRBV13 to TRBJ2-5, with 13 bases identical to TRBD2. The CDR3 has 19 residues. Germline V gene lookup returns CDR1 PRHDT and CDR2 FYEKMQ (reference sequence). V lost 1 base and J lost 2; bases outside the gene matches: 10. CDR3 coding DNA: TGTGCCAGCAGCTTAGCTCCAACTAGCGGGGGGGATTATCAAGAGACCCAGTACTTC. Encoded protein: CASSLAPTSGGDYQETQYF. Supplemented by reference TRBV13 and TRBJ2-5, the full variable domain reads AAGVIQSPRHLIKEKRETATLKCYPIPRHDTVYWYQQGPGQDPQFLISFYEKMQSDKGSIPDRFSAQQFSDYHSELNMSSLELGDSALYFCASSLAPTSGGDYQETQYFGPGTRLLVL.

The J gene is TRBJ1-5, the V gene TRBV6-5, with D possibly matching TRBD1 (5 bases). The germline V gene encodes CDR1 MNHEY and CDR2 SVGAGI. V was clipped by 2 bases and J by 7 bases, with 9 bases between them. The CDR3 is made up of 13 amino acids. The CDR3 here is CASSYAGEQPQHF. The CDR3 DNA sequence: TGTGCCAGCAGTTACGCGGGGGAACAGCCCCAGCATTTT.

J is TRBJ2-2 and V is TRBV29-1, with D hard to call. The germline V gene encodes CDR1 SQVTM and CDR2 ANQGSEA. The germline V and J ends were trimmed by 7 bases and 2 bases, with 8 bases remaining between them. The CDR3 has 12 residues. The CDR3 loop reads CSGKKNTGELFF. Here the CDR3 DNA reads TGCAGCGGGAAAAAAAACACCGGGGAGCTGTTTTTT.

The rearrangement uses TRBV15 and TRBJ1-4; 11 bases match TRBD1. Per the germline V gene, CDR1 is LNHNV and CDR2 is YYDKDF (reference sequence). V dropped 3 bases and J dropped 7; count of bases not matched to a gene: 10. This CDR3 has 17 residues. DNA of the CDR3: TGTGCCACCAGCAGCCCTACCGGGGGGACAGGGGGTGAAAAACTGTTTTTT. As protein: CATSSPTGGTGGEKLFF.

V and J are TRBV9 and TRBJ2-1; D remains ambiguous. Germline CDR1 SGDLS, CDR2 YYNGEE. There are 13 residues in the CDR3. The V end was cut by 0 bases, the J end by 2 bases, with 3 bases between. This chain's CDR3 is CASSVGPYNEQFF. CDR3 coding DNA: TGTGCCAGCAGCGTAGGCCCCTACAATGAGCAGTTCTTC.

The CDR3 DNA reads TGTGCCAGCAGCCAAGATAGGAGGGTCCCGCGGGATTCACCCCTCCACTTT. Translation gives CASSQDRRVPRDSPLHF. The chain employs TRBV4-2 and TRBJ1-6; D unclear. CDR3 size: 17 residues. Germline V lookup: CDR1 LGHNA, CDR2 YNFKEQ. The ends were cut back, 0 bases at V and 8 bases at J, with 17 bases in the middle.

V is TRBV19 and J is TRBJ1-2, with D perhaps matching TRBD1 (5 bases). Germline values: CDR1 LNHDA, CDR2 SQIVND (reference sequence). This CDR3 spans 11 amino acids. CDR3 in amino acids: CVGRDVYGYTF. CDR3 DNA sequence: TGTGTGGGACGGGATGTATATGGCTACACCTTC.

This CDR3 is CASSFRPPWIPQETQYF. CDR3 bases: TGCGCCAGCAGCTTCAGACCCCCGTGGATCCCCCAAGAGACCCAGTACTTC. This rearrangement joins TRBV4-1 to TRBJ2-5; no definite D call. CDR1 is MGHRA and CDR2 is YSYEKL in the germline V gene. V was trimmed by 5 bases and J by 1 base, leaving 20 bases between them. The CDR3 extends over 17 amino acids.